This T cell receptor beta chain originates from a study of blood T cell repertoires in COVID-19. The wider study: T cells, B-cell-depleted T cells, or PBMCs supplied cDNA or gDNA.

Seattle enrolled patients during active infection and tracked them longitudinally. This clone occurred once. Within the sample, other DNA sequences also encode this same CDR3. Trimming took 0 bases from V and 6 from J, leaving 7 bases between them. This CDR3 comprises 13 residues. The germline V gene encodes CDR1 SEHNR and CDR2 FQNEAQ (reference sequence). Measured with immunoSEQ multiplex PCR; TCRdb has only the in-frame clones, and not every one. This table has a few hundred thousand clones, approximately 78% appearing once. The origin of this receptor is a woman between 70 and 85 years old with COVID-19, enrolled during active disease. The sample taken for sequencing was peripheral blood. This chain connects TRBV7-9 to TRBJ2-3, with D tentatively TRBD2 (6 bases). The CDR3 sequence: CASSLAGGDTQYF. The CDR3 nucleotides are TGTGCCAGCAGCTTAGCTGGGGGGGATACGCAGTATTTT.